This TCR beta chain was sequenced during a study of blood T cell repertoires in COVID-19. Measured with immunoSEQ multiplex PCR; TCRdb has only the in-frame clones, and not every one. The sample holds about 40,000 clones; about four fifths are singletons and the top ten take around 24%. J lost 7 bases, V lost 1 base, and 11 bases had no gene match. Germline CDR1 is SEHNR and CDR2 is FQNEAQ (reference sequence). The length of the CDR3 is 16 residues. The clonotype originates from a human donor with acute or convalescent COVID-19. The donor label of this sample is uncertain. The chain carries TRBV7-9 and TRBJ2-3, with 7 bases aligning to TRBD1. The sample consisted of peripheral blood. CDR3 loop: CASSLVLATGVHTQYF. The DNA of the CDR3 is TGTGCCAGCAGCTTAGTTCTCGCCACAGGGGTTCATACGCAGTATTTT.